Many counts were recorded for the clone carrying this T cell receptor (beta chain). Antigen unknown. This sample was taken from a study of T cells after yellow fever vaccination. General study points: Reappearance after the booster was observed for most primary-vaccination clones (roughly 97% CD4, less than 90% CD8). The CD4 compartment and the CD8 compartment contained a small share of clonotypes in common. The secondary response was weaker but peaked faster, day 5 versus 15.

Generation of TCR cDNA used 5'RACE template switching (which added a universal primer site and UMIs). TCRdb redid the calling of the 5' RACE reads with MiXCR, one entry per CDR3 protein. The sample has under 250,000 distinct CDR3 sequences; roughly 7.2% are singletons. The CDR3 runs 14 residues. The V gene's germline CDR1 is DFQATT and CDR2 SNEGSKA (reference sequence). Trimming cost V 6 bases and J 3 bases, with 17 bases left between them. Sequencing used CD4+ T cells sorted from PBMCs, obtained 15 days after the yellow fever booster vaccination. This clonotype was obtained from a man aged 25 to 40 who received the YFV17D yellow fever vaccine. The chain recombines TRBV20-1 with TRBJ1-1; D is unresolved. CDR3 sequence reads: CSARRGGWDTEAFF. The CDR3 DNA reads as TGCAGTGCCCGCCGAGGAGGGTGGGACACTGAAGCTTTCTTT.